A single sample is the source of the 10 T cell receptor beta chains below, sequenced in a study of blood T cell repertoires in COVID-19. Clones were sequenced by immunoSEQ multiplex PCR, and TCRdb holds only the in-frame ones, with some missing. The table has about 150,000 clones, approximately 86% seen once; the top ten hold more than 2%. Input material: peripheral blood. These receptors were taken from a woman in her 70s with acute or convalescent COVID-19.

This chain uses TRBV7-9 with TRBJ2-7, with unresolved D. V was trimmed by 4 bases and J by 2 bases, leaving 18 bases between them. The CDR3 sequence is 16 residues long. Germline CDR1 and CDR2: SEHNR and FQNEAQ (reference sequence). CDR3 amino acids: CASSSTFTDTAYEQYV. The CDR3 region has the DNA TGTGCCAGCAGCTCCACCTTTACTGACACCGCCTACGAGCAGTACGTC.

The chain links TRBV28 to TRBJ2-2, with D perhaps TRBD1 (6 bases). This CDR3 is built from 13 residues. Trimming removed 7 bases from V and 4 bases from J, with 10 bases in between. Germline V gives CDR1 MDHEN, CDR2 SYDVKM. The CDR3 DNA follows: TGTGCCAGCATGGAAGGGGGCACCGGGGAGCTGTTTTTT. Protein sequence: CASMEGGTGELFF.

The chain has TRBV15 and TRBJ1-4; D gene uncertain. Deletions cut 0 bases from V and 7 bases from J, with 12 bases between. This CDR3 is 15 amino acids long. Germline CDR1 and CDR2: LNHNV and YYDKDF (reference sequence). The CDR3 is CATSREGGLGEKLFF. The CDR3 DNA reads as TGTGCCACCAGCAGAGAAGGAGGGTTGGGTGAAAAACTGTTTTTT.

The V gene is TRBV10-1, the J gene TRBJ2-1, with 8 positions matching TRBD2. Germline assignment: CDR1 WNHNN and CDR2 SYGVQD (reference sequence). There are 14 residues in the CDR3. J was trimmed by 0 bases and V by 6 bases; bases with no gene match: 1. The CDR3: CASSRGGSYNEQFF. The CDR3 region has the DNA TGCGCCAGCAGCCGGGGGGGCTCCTACAATGAGCAGTTCTTC.

This chain uses TRBV15 with TRBJ2-5; tentative D call: TRBD2 (7 bases). Trimming pared 9 bases from V and 2 bases from J, leaving 19 bases between. Per the germline V gene, CDR1 is LNHNV and CDR2 is YYDKDF (reference sequence). The CDR3 spans 15 residues. The DNA of the CDR3 is TGTGCCACATGCGGAGGGGGGGCAGGTCAAGAGACCCAGTACTTC. Amino acid sequence: CATCGGGAGQETQYF.

This sequence joins TRBV1 and TRBJ1-1. TRBV1 is annotated as a pseudogene. CDR3 size: 11 residues. The CDR3 DNA is TGCACCAGCAGAGCGAACACTGAAGCTTTCTTT. Translation gives CTSRANTEAFF.

A single count supports this clone. This chain joins TRBV2 and TRBJ1-5; 7 bases are a match to TRBD1. The germline V gene encodes CDR1 SNHLY and CDR2 FYNNEI. V trimming: 6 bases; J trimming: 5 bases; junction bases outside the gene matches: 19. CDR3 size: 18 residues. CDR3 DNA sequence: TGTGCCAGCAGCGGAATGGGGAAGGAGACAGGGTTTTATCAGCCCCAGCATTTT. Translation: CASSGMGKETGFYQPQHF.

This sequence joins TRBV2 and TRBJ2-2; 10 bases match TRBD1. Germline V gives CDR1 SNHLY, CDR2 FYNNEI. V lost 7 bases, J lost 6 bases, and 2 bases stayed unmatched. This CDR3 comprises 13 residues. CDR3 region: CASTGTGAGELFF. Written as DNA, the CDR3 is TGTGCCAGCACCGGGACAGGGGCCGGGGAGCTGTTTTTT.

The V and J genes are TRBV19 and TRBJ2-5; 11 bases are a match to TRBD1. The CDR3 loop spans 15 amino acids. V was clipped by 5 bases and J by 3 bases; unmatched bases: 5. CDR1 is LNHDA and CDR2 is SQIVND in the germline V gene (reference sequence). CDR3 residues: CASSPGTGGKETQYF. CDR3 sequence (DNA): TGTGCCAGTAGTCCCGGGACAGGGGGTAAAGAGACCCAGTACTTC.

The count of this clone is one. The chain uses TRBV6-2 or TRBV6-3 and TRBJ1-1, with 10 bases identical to TRBD1. Germline V gene sequence: CDR1 MNHEY, CDR2 SVGEGT. With 6 bases clipped from V and 10 bases from J, the junction kept 5 bases outside the gene matches. The CDR3 runs to 12 residues. CDR3 nucleotides: TGTGCCAGCAGCCGAGACAGGGGGCGAGCTTTCTTT. Protein: CASSRDRGRAFF.